Following are 28 T cell receptor beta chains from one sample sequenced in a study of CD8 T cells in ankylosing spondylitis. Study-level points and caveats: One TCR beta motif, made up of under ten highly homologous variants, appeared characteristic of ankylosing spondylitis blood.

Their specific antigens are unknown. Via MiXCR, TCRdb re-called the 5' RACE reads, giving one row per CDR3 protein. The profile shows some 840,000 distinct CDR3 sequences, 10% to 15% of them singletons. The sample consisted of blood, either unsorted or a sorted T cell fraction (not recorded which). The source is a male donor with ankylosing spondylitis.

The chain carries TRBV7-2 and TRBJ1-1, with a possible D match to TRBD1 (5 bases). Germline CDR1 and CDR2: SGHTA and FQGNSA. Trimming cost V 2 bases and J 6 bases, with 13 bases left between them. This CDR3 is built from 14 residues. The DNA for the CDR3 is TGTGCCAGCAGCTTAAGACAGTTTGGATCTGAAGCTTTCTTT. Encoded protein: CASSLRQFGSEAFF.

The V gene is TRBV12-3 or TRBV12-4, the J gene TRBJ1-6, with D possibly being TRBD1 (6 bases). V lost 4 bases and J 7 bases, leaving 11 bases between the germline ends. This CDR3 is 14 amino acids long. For the CDR3, the DNA is TGTGCCAGCAGTTACCGCACAGGGAATTCACCCCTCCACTTT. Amino acids: CASSYRTGNSPLHF.

This clonotype was counted once. Relative to the germline gene, one junction end is altered; a read error may explain this. The chain joins TRBV12-3 or TRBV12-4 to TRBJ2-3; D might be TRBD1 (5 bases). This CDR3 has 13 amino acids. The CDR3 loop is CASSFAGKDTQSF. In DNA form, the CDR3 reads TGTGCCAGCAGTTTTGCAGGGAAAGATACGCAGTCTTTT.

V usage is TRBV18 and J usage is TRBJ2-5, with TRBD1 as a possible D gene (6 bases). The V end lost 2 bases, the J end lost 5 bases, and 15 bases lay between the germline ends. Germline lookup yields CDR1 KGHSH and CDR2 LQKENI. The CDR3 has 15 amino acids. The CDR3 bases are TGTGCCAGCTCACCAGTGCCCGGAAGGGGGGAGACCCAGTACTTC. As protein: CASSPVPGRGETQYF.

The V call is TRBV9, the J call TRBJ1-1; weak D call: TRBD1 (5 bases). The CDR3 length is 15 residues. With 0 bases removed from V and 5 bases from J, the gap between germline ends came to 14 bases. Germline V lookup: CDR1 SGDLS, CDR2 YYNGEE. The CDR3 region has the DNA TGTGCCAGCAGCGTAGGAATAAGGGGAGGGACTGAAGCTTTCTTT. Its translation: CASSVGIRGGTEAFF.

This clonotype was picked up many times. V usage is TRBV20-1 and J usage is TRBJ1-1; 8 bases map to TRBD1. This CDR3 has 13 residues. The germline CDR1 and CDR2 sequences are DFQATT and SNEGSKA (reference sequence). Trimming removed 0 bases from V and 10 bases from J; junction bases left unmatched: 7. The CDR3 coding sequence is TGCAGTGCTAGAGATCCTCAGGGGGCACGAGCTTTCTTT. Protein product: CSARDPQGARAFF.

As concerns this clonotype: Its ends do not fully match the called genes, so a read error is possible. J is TRBJ2-2 and V is TRBV7-6, with no clear D. CDR1 and CDR2 (germline): SGHVS, FNYEAQ. The CDR3 is 17 residues long. CDR3 sequence reads: CASSLWARRGSTEELFF. The CDR3, as DNA: TGTGCCAGCAGCTTATGGGCCCGGAGAGGTTCCACCGAGGAGCTGTTTTTT. The complete variable domain, with remaining parts taken from reference TRBV7-6 and TRBJ2-2, reads GAGVSQSPRYKVTKRGQDVALRCDPISGHVSLYWYRQALGQGPEFLTYFNYEAQQDKSGLPNDRFSAERPEGSISTLTIQRTEQRDSAMYRCASSLWARRGSTEELFFGEGSRLTVL.

In nucleotides, the CDR3 is TGTGCCAGCAGCCGCAGTTCCTCGAACACTGAAGCTTTCTTT. Amino acids: CASSRSSSNTEAFF. This chain joins TRBV7-3 and TRBJ1-1; D ambiguous. Germline-derived CDR1 and CDR2 are SGHTA and FQGTGA. The V end lost 5 bases, the J end lost 1 base, and 11 bases lay between the germline ends. CDR3 length: 14 amino acids. The variable domain in full, with the rest retrieved from reference TRBV7-3 and TRBJ1-1, is GAGVSQTPSNKVTEKGKYVELRCDPISGHTALYWYRQSLGQGPEFLIYFQGTGAADDSGLPNDRFFAVRPEGSVSTLKIQRTERGDSAVYLCASSRSSSNTEAFFGQGTRLTVV.

This clonotype was picked up a small number of times. The V gene is TRBV10-2, the J gene TRBJ2-3; D gene uncertain. CDR1 and CDR2 from the germline V gene are WSHSY and SAAADI. This CDR3 region has 13 residues. Trimming took off 7 bases at V and 1 base at J, with 9 bases between the two ends. The CDR3 sequence: CASMVGGTDTQYF. The CDR3 DNA is TGCGCCAGCATGGTTGGGGGCACAGATACGCAGTATTTT.

This clonotype was counted only a few times. This chain uses TRBV12-3 or TRBV12-4 with TRBJ1-2; D is unclear. V was cut by 7 bases and J by 7 bases, with 13 bases left in between. This CDR3 spans 12 amino acids. DNA for the CDR3: TGTGCCAGCACTGGGTCCGGGCGTGGCTACACCTTC. This gives the protein CASTGSGRGYTF.

The table lists this clonotype with many counts. The chain recombines TRBV12-3 or TRBV12-4 with TRBJ1-2, with TRBD1 matching over 7 bases. The J segment lost 12 bases and the V segment lost 6 bases, leaving 7 bases of the junction unmatched. This CDR3 comprises 11 residues. The CDR3 is CASRDDREDTF. CDR3 DNA sequence: TGTGCCAGCAGAGACGACAGGGAGGACACCTTC.

This clonotype was counted only a few times. The rearrangement uses TRBV5-1 and TRBJ2-2, with 12 bases fitting TRBD1. From germline, CDR1 is SGHRS and CDR2 YFSETQ. V dropped 4 bases and J dropped 6; count of bases not matched to a gene: 7. This CDR3 has 16 residues. Written as DNA, the CDR3 is TGCGCCAGCAGCGTCGGGACAGGGGGCATTTCCGGGGAGCTGTTTTTT. Translation gives CASSVGTGGISGELFF.

The rearrangement joins TRBV7-2 to TRBJ2-5, with 8 bases lining up with TRBD2. The CDR3 totals 17 residues. V dropped 4 bases and J dropped 7; count of bases not matched to a gene: 17. CDR1 SGHTA and CDR2 FQGNSA come from the germline V gene. The CDR3 protein is CASSSGREGTIYRTQYF. DNA of the CDR3: TGTGCCAGCAGCTCGGGTCGGGAGGGCACCATTTATAGGACCCAGTACTTC.

This clonotype was found many times. The gene calls are TRBV20-1 and TRBJ2-5, with TRBD1 as a possible D gene (6 bases). The CDR3 consists of 13 residues. From germline, CDR1 is DFQATT and CDR2 SNEGSKA (reference sequence). Trimming took 1 base from V and 5 from J, leaving 11 bases between them. CDR3 residues: CSARGSGGETQYF. The CDR3 DNA sequence: TGCAGTGCTAGAGGGAGTGGGGGCGAGACCCAGTACTTC.

This clonotype was seen repeatedly, ten times or more. The rearrangement links TRBV12-3 or TRBV12-4 to TRBJ2-1; D possibly corresponds to TRBD1 (5 bases). V was cut by 7 bases and J by 2 bases, with 12 bases left in between. The CDR3 consists of 14 residues. CDR3 DNA sequence: TGTGCCAGCAACCCTCCGACAGCCTACAATGAGCAGTTCTTC. The encoded protein is CASNPPTAYNEQFF.

This chain links TRBV7-2 with TRBJ2-7; unclear D gene. Germline CDR1 reads SGHTA; CDR2 reads FQGNSA. V was cut by 6 bases and J by 0 bases, with 18 bases left in between. This CDR3 region has 16 residues. This CDR3 is CASSKSLLGTSYEQYF. The CDR3 bases are TGTGCCAGCAGTAAATCGCTACTGGGTACCTCCTACGAGCAGTACTTC.

Only a few counts were recorded for this clonotype. The chain is built from TRBV27 and TRBJ2-7, with 8 bases that match TRBD2. This CDR3 spans 15 amino acids. V gave up 0 bases and J gave up 2 bases; unmatched junction bases: 3. CDR1 MNHEY and CDR2 SMNVEV come from the germline V gene (reference sequence). The chain's CDR3 is CASSLSRGRPYEQYF. CDR3 DNA: TGTGCCAGCAGTTTATCACGCGGGAGGCCCTACGAGCAGTACTTC.

At least ten counts were recorded for this clonotype. The V gene is TRBV3-1, the J gene TRBJ1-6; 8 bases agree with TRBD1. This CDR3 region has 15 residues. Germline V gene lookup returns CDR1 LGHDT and CDR2 YNNKEL (reference sequence). V dropped 2 bases and J dropped 7; count of bases not matched to a gene: 4. The CDR3 sequence is CASSQSDRDNSPLHF. The CDR3 DNA reads TGTGCCAGCAGCCAATCGGACAGGGACAATTCACCCCTCCACTTT.

The CDR3 loop reads CASTPLKWLAGDTQYF. The CDR3 nucleotides read TGTGCCAGCACTCCCCTTAAGTGGCTAGCTGGAGATACGCAGTATTTT. The chain is built from TRBV27 and TRBJ2-3; D might be TRBD2 (5 bases). V lost 7 bases, J lost 5 bases, and 22 bases lay in between. The germline V gene has CDR1 MNHEY and CDR2 SMNVEV (reference sequence). The CDR3 spans 16 residues.

In this sample, this clonotype turned up a few times. This chain connects TRBV20-1 to TRBJ2-5; 13 bases are shared with TRBD2. J lost 2 bases, V lost 4 bases, and 7 bases had no gene match. Per the germline V gene, CDR1 is DFQATT and CDR2 is SNEGSKA (reference sequence). CDR3 length: 16 amino acids. The chain's CDR3 is CSATRTSGSSQETQYF. The CDR3 region has the DNA TGCAGTGCTACCCGGACTAGCGGGAGTTCGCAAGAGACCCAGTACTTC.

V is TRBV20-1 and J is TRBJ2-3; no clear D. V was clipped by 1 base and J by 2 bases, with 10 bases between them. The CDR3 contains 14 residues. CDR1 is DFQATT and CDR2 is SNEGSKA in the germline V gene (reference sequence). CDR3 bases: TGCAGTGCTAGAGTCCCAGCGATCACAGATACGCAGTATTTT. Protein sequence: CSARVPAITDTQYF.

This sequence joins TRBV20-1 and TRBJ2-5, with D maybe TRBD1 (6 bases). Trimming took 6 bases from V and 5 from J, leaving 16 bases between them. The CDR3 runs to 13 residues. CDR1 DFQATT and CDR2 SNEGSKA come from the germline V gene (reference sequence). CDR3 in DNA: TGCAGTGCCTTCGGGACACCATGGGAGACCCAGTACTTC. Protein: CSAFGTPWETQYF.

The V call is TRBV5-5, the J call TRBJ2-5; 8 positions match TRBD1. Germline values: CDR1 SGHKS, CDR2 YYEKEE (reference sequence). The CDR3 length is 14 residues. V was clipped by 2 bases and J by 7 bases; unmatched bases: 7. The CDR3: CASSFRDRSGTQYF. The CDR3 DNA reads as TGTGCCAGCAGCTTCCGGGACAGGTCAGGGACCCAGTACTTC.

This clonotype was detected many times. V usage is TRBV12-3 or TRBV12-4 and J usage is TRBJ1-1; unclear D gene. The CDR3 covers 13 residues. V lost 6 bases, J lost 5 bases, and 13 bases lay in between. The CDR3: CASSLNGRTEAFF. CDR3 sequence (DNA): TGTGCCAGCAGCTTAAACGGGAGGACTGAAGCTTTCTTT.

The chain joins TRBV20-1 to TRBJ2-7, with 10 positions matching TRBD2. Germline V gene data show CDR1 as DFQATT and CDR2 as SNEGSKA (reference sequence). Trimming at V came to 5 bases and at J to 5 bases, leaving 18 bases not matched to a gene. The CDR3 is 17 residues long. CDR3 DNA: TGCAGTGCTCCGGCGGGCCTAGCGGGAGACGGAAGCGACGAGCAGTACTTC. It is translated as CSAPAGLAGDGSDEQYF.

The chain recombines TRBV24-1 with TRBJ2-1; tentative D call: TRBD2 (6 bases). This CDR3 contains 16 residues. Trimming cost V 4 bases and J 8 bases, with 20 bases left between them. Germline CDR1 KGHDR, CDR2 SFDVKD. The CDR3 loop reads CATSDLSWWGEDEQFF. The CDR3 DNA is TGTGCCACCAGTGACCTCTCTTGGTGGGGGGAGGATGAGCAGTTCTTC.

This clonotype was recorded at least ten times. The chain uses TRBV5-1 and TRBJ2-4; maybe TRBD2 (5 bases). The CDR3 is 13 amino acids. The germline V gene encodes CDR1 SGHRS and CDR2 YFSETQ. With 4 bases removed from V and 7 bases from J, the gap between germline ends came to 12 bases. For the CDR3, the DNA is TGCGCCAGCAGCCCGGGGTCCGGGAACATTCAGTACTTC. Amino acids: CASSPGSGNIQYF. Filled out from reference TRBV5-1 and TRBJ2-4, the complete variable domain reads KAGVTQTPRYLIKTRGQQVTLSCSPISGHRSVSWYQQTPGQGLQFLFEYFSETQRNKGNFPGRFSGRQFSNSRSEMNVSTLELGDSALYLCASSPGSGNIQYFGAGTRLSVL.

This sequence joins TRBV10-3 and TRBJ2-5, with 10 bases fitting TRBD1. In germline, CDR1 is ENHRY, CDR2 SYGVKD. This CDR3 spans 14 amino acids. With V trimmed by 6 bases and J by 5 bases, 6 bases remained unmatched. In DNA, the CDR3 is TGTGCCATCAGAGCCGGACAGGGGGGCGAGACCCAGTACTTC. Encoded protein: CAIRAGQGGETQYF.